This entry lists 4 T cell receptor beta chains sequenced from one sample in a study of CD8+CD57+ T cells in acquired aplastic anemia. Genomic DNA constituted the template upon which TCR beta VDJ and CDR3 profiling was performed. TCRdb recomputed calls from the reads with MiXCR, one row per CDR3 protein. This sample has 150,000 to 200,000 distinct CDR3 sequences; roughly 50% occur once, and the top ten carry about 1.7%. Only patients with CD8+CD57+ cell expansion on flow cytometry were chosen for sequencing. Sequenced input: sorted CD4+, CD8+, or CD8+CD57+ T cells (not recorded which) from PBMCs. The source is a human donor with aplastic anemia.

This clonotype has at least ten counts. This chain connects TRBV27 to TRBJ1-1; D is unresolved. V was trimmed by 7 bases and J by 9 bases, leaving 9 bases between them. The germline V gene encodes CDR1 MNHEY and CDR2 SMNVEV (reference sequence). CDR3 length: 10 amino acids. Written as DNA, the CDR3 is TGTGCCAGCACCACCCGCCAAGCTTTCTTT. Its protein product is CASTTRQAFF.

This clonotype was detected ten times or more. This chain links TRBV2 with TRBJ2-7; D ambiguous. The germline V gene encodes CDR1 SNHLY and CDR2 FYNNEI. V was pared by 5 bases and J by 6 bases, with 23 bases between. This CDR3 is built from 16 residues. The CDR3: CASSYVLSVVGGEQYF. CDR3 coding DNA: TGTGCCAGCAGTTACGTACTAAGCGTAGTGGGTGGCGAGCAGTACTTC.

The sample holds a few counts of this clonotype. CDR3 coding DNA: TGTGCCAGCAGTTACCCTGGGGGGGACAGGGGCTATGGCTACACCTTC. It yields the protein CASSYPGGDRGYGYTF. This chain links TRBV2 with TRBJ1-2, with TRBD1 matching 10 bases. Germline trimming cut 5 bases from V and 4 bases from J; bases unmatched to any gene: 10. This CDR3 has 16 amino acids. Germline values: CDR1 SNHLY, CDR2 FYNNEI.

This clonotype was seen a single time. This chain uses TRBV2 with TRBJ1-1; a weak D match, TRBD1 (5 bases). The CDR3 extends over 12 amino acids. V lost 7 bases, J lost 8 bases, and 14 bases lay in between. Germline CDR1 SNHLY, CDR2 FYNNEI. CDR3 nucleotides: TGTGCCAGCAACCGGGGGGGGAGGGAAGCTTTCTTT. As protein: CASNRGGREAFF.